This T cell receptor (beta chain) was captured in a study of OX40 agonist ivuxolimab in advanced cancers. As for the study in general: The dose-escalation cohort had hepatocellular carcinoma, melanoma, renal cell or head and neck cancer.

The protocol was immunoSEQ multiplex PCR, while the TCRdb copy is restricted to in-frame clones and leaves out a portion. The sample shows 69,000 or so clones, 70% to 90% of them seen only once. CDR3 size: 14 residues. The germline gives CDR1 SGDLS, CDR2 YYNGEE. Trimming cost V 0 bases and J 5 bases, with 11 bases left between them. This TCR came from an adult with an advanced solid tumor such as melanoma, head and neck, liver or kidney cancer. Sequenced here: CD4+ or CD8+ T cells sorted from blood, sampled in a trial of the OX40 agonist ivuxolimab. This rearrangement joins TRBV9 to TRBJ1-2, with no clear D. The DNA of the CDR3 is TGTGCCAGCAGCGTAGGGACTCAATTATATGGCTACACCTTC. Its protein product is CASSVGTQLYGYTF. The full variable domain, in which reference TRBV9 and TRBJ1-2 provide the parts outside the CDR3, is DSGVTQTPKHLITATGQRVTLRCSPRSGDLSVYWYQQSLDQGLQFLIQYYNGEERAKGNILERFSAQQFPDLHSELNLSSLELGDSALYFCASSVGTQLYGYTFGSGTRLTVV.